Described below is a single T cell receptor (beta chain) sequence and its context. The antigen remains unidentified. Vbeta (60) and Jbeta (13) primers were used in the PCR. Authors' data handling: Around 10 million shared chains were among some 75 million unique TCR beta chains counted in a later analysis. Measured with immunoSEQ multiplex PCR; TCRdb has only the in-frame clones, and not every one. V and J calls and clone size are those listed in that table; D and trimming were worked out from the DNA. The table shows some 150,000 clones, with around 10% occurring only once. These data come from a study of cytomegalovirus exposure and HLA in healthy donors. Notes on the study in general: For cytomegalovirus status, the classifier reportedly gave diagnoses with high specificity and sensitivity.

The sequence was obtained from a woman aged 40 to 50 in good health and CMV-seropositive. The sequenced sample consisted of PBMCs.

This CDR3 is CASSFPQGAYTEAFF. Here the CDR3 DNA reads TGTGCCAGCAGCTTCCCCCAGGGGGCCTACACTGAAGCTTTCTTT. V and J are TRBV5-4 and TRBJ1-1; 8 bases match TRBD1. After removal of 2 bases from V and 3 bases from J, the junction contained 6 bases not matched to a gene. The CDR3 runs to 15 residues. CDR1 is SGHNT, CDR2 YYREEE, per germline (reference sequence).